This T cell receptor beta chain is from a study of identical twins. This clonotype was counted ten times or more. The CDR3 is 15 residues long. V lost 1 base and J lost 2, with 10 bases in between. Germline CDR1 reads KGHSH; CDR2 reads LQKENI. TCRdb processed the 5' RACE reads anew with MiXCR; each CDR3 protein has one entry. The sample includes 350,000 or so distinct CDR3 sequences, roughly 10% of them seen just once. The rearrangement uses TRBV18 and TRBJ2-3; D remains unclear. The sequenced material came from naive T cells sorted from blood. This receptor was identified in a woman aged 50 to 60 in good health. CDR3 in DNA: TGTGCCAGCTCACCACGGAAGGGAAACACAGATACGCAGTATTTT. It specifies CASSPRKGNTDTQYF.